This is a list of T cell receptor beta chains from one sample in a study of T cells in Graves' hyperthyroidism and ophthalmopathy. TCRdb re-analysed the multiplex PCR reads in MiXCR, keeping a single row per CDR3 protein. The sample records around 200,000 distinct CDR3 sequences, about 15% being singletons. Sequenced material: blood. Receptors were obtained from a woman aged 45 to 65 with Graves' hyperthyroidism. Each CDR3 is given with its conserved first and last residue. The D gene is left open where the match is weak. Rows may omit the clone size; those that give it use once, few, many or a size class.

V	size	D	J	DNA	CDR3
TRBV9	many	TRBD1	TRBJ1-2	TGTGCCAGCAGCGTAGACAGGGGATACTATGGCTACACCTTC	CASSVDRGYYGYTF
TRBV4-1	many	TRBD2	TRBJ2-3	TGCGCCAGCAGCCAAGCGGGGGGGACCACAGATACGCAGTATTTT	CASSQAGGTTDTQYF
TRBV10-1	many	NA	TRBJ2-7	TGCGCCAGCAGTGAGAGTAAAGATTCTAGCTCCTACGAGCAGTACTTC	CASSESKDSSSYEQYF
TRBV11-2	many	NA	TRBJ2-6	TGTGCCAGCAGCTTAGATCCCCGGGGCTCTGGGGCCAACGTCCTGACTTTC	CASSLDPRGSGANVLTF
TRBV7-6	few	TRBD1	TRBJ1-1	TGTGCCAGCAGCTTAAACCGGGACAGGGGGCATCAAGCTTTCTTT	CASSLNRDRGHQAFF
TRBV5-1	many	TRBD2	TRBJ2-3	TGCGCCAGCAGCTTGAGAGCTAGCGGGGGAACGGATACGCAGTATTTT	CASSLRASGGTDTQYF
TRBV5-1	many	NA	TRBJ1-2	TGCGCCAGCAGCTCGCTACAGGGTAGCTATGGCTACACCTTC	CASSSLQGSYGYTF
TRBV2	many	TRBD1	TRBJ1-1	TGTGCCAGCAGAGACTGGACAGGGGGCATCACTGAAGCTTTCTTT	CASRDWTGGITEAFF
TRBV12-3/TRBV12-4	many	NA	TRBJ1-1	TGTGCCAGCAGTTTAGAAGGGGTAACTGAAGCTTTCTTT	CASSLEGVTEAFF
TRBV2	many	NA	TRBJ2-5	TGTGCCAGCAGTGAGGGGCGTAGGGAGACCCAGTACTTC	CASSEGRRETQYF
TRBV5-1	many	NA	TRBJ1-1	TGCGCCAGCAGCTTCGACGGAGTTAACACTGAAGCTTTCTTT	CASSFDGVNTEAFF
TRBV9	many	NA	TRBJ2-1	TGTGCCAGCACCCCTGAGGGCATCTCCAATGAGCAGTTCTTC	CASTPEGISNEQFF
TRBV11-2	NA	NA	TRBJ1-4	TGTGCCAGCAGCAAGGGGTTGGGCTATGAAAAACTGTTTTTT	CASSKGLGYEKLFF
TRBV6-5	many	NA	TRBJ1-2	TGTGCCAGCAGTTATCCAGGGATGAGTGGCTACACCTTC	CASSYPGMSGYTF